These 27 T cell receptor beta chains came from one sample sequenced in a study of T cells after yellow fever vaccination. In TCRdb, the 5' RACE reads were re-called with MiXCR into one record per CDR3 protein. Here the sample spans roughly 520,000 distinct CDR3 sequences, just over 20% being singletons. This specimen was PBMCs, taken approximately 20 days after the first yellow fever vaccination. The receptors derive from a man between 18 and 35 years old who received the YFV17D yellow fever vaccine.

DNA for the CDR3: TGCAGCGTTGACGGCAGGGGGTACGAGCAGTACGTC. Protein: CSVDGRGYEQYV. V gene TRBV29-1 combines with J gene TRBJ2-7; TRBD1 aligns across 7 bases. Germline CDR1 SQVTM, CDR2 ANQGSEA. CDR3 length equals 12 residues. Unmatched junction bases numbered 3, after V lost 3 bases and J lost 4 bases.

The sample holds a few counts of this clonotype. The CDR3 DNA sequence: TGTGCCAGCCAGGCCCACAGCGGGGGGGGTCTGTACGTC. This encodes CASQAHSGGGLYV. The J gene is TRBJ2-7, the V gene TRBV28; 10 bases match TRBD2. V lost 8 bases, J lost 12 bases, and 13 bases stayed unmatched. CDR1 and CDR2 from the germline V gene are MDHEN and SYDVKM. The CDR3 consists of 13 residues.

This clonotype was seen at least ten times. V and J are TRBV3-1 and TRBJ1-1; no reliable D call. Germline CDR1 and CDR2: LGHDT and YNNKEL (reference sequence). V lost 0 bases and J 1 base, leaving 6 bases between the germline ends. The CDR3 runs to 14 residues. CDR3 sequence: CASSQDGRNTEAFF. The CDR3 nucleotides are TGTGCCAGCAGCCAAGATGGCAGGAACACTGAAGCTTTCTTT.

There are a few counts of this clonotype. The rearrangement joins TRBV20-1 to TRBJ1-1; D not certain. The ends were cut back, 2 bases at V and 3 bases at J, with 10 bases in the middle. Germline values: CDR1 DFQATT, CDR2 SNEGSKA (reference sequence). CDR3 length: 13 amino acids. The CDR3 nucleotides read TGCAGTGCTAGACGTCAAATCTACACTGAAGCTTTCTTT. The encoded protein is CSARRQIYTEAFF.

This clonotype was counted a few times. The V call is TRBV6-1, the J call TRBJ1-5; D gene uncertain. This CDR3 is 14 amino acids long. V lost 3 bases and J 4 bases, leaving 10 bases between the germline ends. Germline CDR1 reads MNHNS; CDR2 reads SASEGT. In DNA form, the CDR3 reads TGTGCCAGCAGTGAGCAACAACAGAATCAGCCCCAGCATTTT. Its translation is CASSEQQQNQPQHF.

This clonotype has more than one count but fewer than ten. The chain uses TRBV4-2 and TRBJ2-5; D not certain. V was pared by 1 base and J by 2 bases, with 5 bases between. CDR1 is LGHNA and CDR2 is YNFKEQ in the germline V gene. CDR3 length: 13 amino acids. The CDR3 sequence is CASSQGTQETQYF. For the CDR3, the DNA is TGTGCCAGCAGCCAAGGGACGCAAGAGACCCAGTACTTC.

This clonotype has a handful of counts. This sequence joins TRBV6-1 and TRBJ1-5; D may be TRBD1 (6 bases). The CDR3 length is 13 residues. The V gene lost 9 bases and the J gene lost 3 bases, with 12 bases spanning the gap. Germline V gene sequence: CDR1 MNHNS, CDR2 SASEGT. CDR3 bases: TGTGCCAGTACAAGGACAGACAATCAGCCCCAGCATTTT. Translated, it gives CASTRTDNQPQHF.

This clonotype came up a few times. This rearrangement joins TRBV6-5 to TRBJ1-1; 12 nucleotides agree with TRBD1. The CDR3 length is 15 residues. Germline assignment: CDR1 MNHEY and CDR2 SVGAGI. Trimming cost V 2 bases and J 8 bases; bases outside gene matches: 6. The DNA of the CDR3 is TGTGCCAGCAGTTACAAGTCGGGGACAGGGGGCGAAGCTTTCTTT. As protein: CASSYKSGTGGEAFF.

A few counts support this clonotype. DNA of the CDR3: TGTGCCAGCAACGAATACAGGGGAACCGGGGAGCTGTTTTTT. As protein: CASNEYRGTGELFF. The chain links TRBV11-2 to TRBJ2-2, with TRBD1 matching 7 bases. From germline, CDR1 is SGHAT and CDR2 FQNNGV. Trimming cost V 7 bases and J 5 bases; bases outside gene matches: 7. This CDR3 has 14 amino acids.

This clonotype was detected only a few times. V gene TRBV20-1 combines with J gene TRBJ2-7, with 9 bases identical to TRBD2. The V gene end was trimmed by 6 bases and the J gene end by 3 bases; junction bases not matched to a gene: 6. CDR1 and CDR2 from the germline V gene are DFQATT and SNEGSKA (reference sequence). The CDR3 is made up of 13 amino acids. The CDR3 region has the DNA TGCAGTGCCACCCCAGCGGGGGGCTACGAGCAGTACGTC. Protein product: CSATPAGGYEQYV.

This clonotype was seen a handful of times. CDR3 in DNA: TGCAGCGTGGCAGCGGGGAGCTCTTCACCCACAGATACGCAGTATTTT. Translated, it gives CSVAAGSSSPTDTQYF. This chain links TRBV29-1 with TRBJ2-3; 7 bases are shared with TRBD2. Germline trimming cut 6 bases from V and 2 bases from J; bases unmatched to any gene: 14. CDR3 length: 16 residues. Germline CDR1 and CDR2: SQVTM and ANQGSEA.

Details on this clonotype: The junction departs from the called germline gene at one end, perhaps through a read error. Here the CDR3 reads CASSAKTSGVTDTQYF. CDR3 nucleotides: TGTGCCAGCAGCGCAAAGACTAGCGGGGTCACAGATACGCAGTATTTC. V is TRBV7-3 and J is TRBJ2-3; 11 nucleotides match TRBD2. The CDR3 is 16 amino acids. Germline V gives CDR1 SGHTA, CDR2 FQGTGA. Looking up the rest from reference TRBV7-3 and TRBJ2-3 gives the full variable domain: GAGVSQTPSNKVTEKGKYVELRCDPISGHTALYWYRQSLGQGPEFLIYFQGTGAADDSGLPNDRFFAVRPEGSVSTLKIQRTERGDSAVYLCASSAKTSGVTDTQYFGPGTRLTVL.

This clonotype was picked up a small number of times. The V call is TRBV4-3, the J call TRBJ2-1; tentatively, D is TRBD2 (6 bases). The CDR3 runs 13 residues. CDR1 is LGHNA, CDR2 YSLEER, per germline. Trimming cost V 4 bases and J 8 bases, with 12 bases left between them. The CDR3 here is CASSRTSLHEQFF. The DNA of the CDR3 is TGCGCCAGCAGCCGCACTAGCTTACATGAGCAGTTCTTC.

This clonotype was seen more than once but under ten times. V is TRBV20-1 and J is TRBJ2-7, with TRBD2 matching over 14 bases. This CDR3 spans 14 amino acids. CDR1 DFQATT and CDR2 SNEGSKA come from the germline V gene (reference sequence). The J segment lost 3 bases and the V segment lost 3 bases, leaving 1 base of the junction unmatched. This chain's CDR3 is CSASGLAGGYEQYF. The CDR3 DNA reads TGCAGTGCTAGTGGACTAGCGGGGGGCTACGAGCAGTACTTC.

This clonotype showed up just a few times. The chain employs TRBV5-1 and TRBJ1-1; D not resolved. The CDR3 extends over 15 amino acids. V was trimmed by 0 bases and J by 0 bases, leaving 9 bases between them. Germline CDR1 and CDR2: SGHRS and YFSETQ. As DNA, the CDR3 is TGCGCCAGCAGCTTGGCTCCTTTCGTGAACACTGAAGCTTTCTTT. It specifies CASSLAPFVNTEAFF. Using reference TRBV5-1 and TRBJ1-1 for the parts outside the CDR3, the full variable domain is KAGVTQTPRYLIKTRGQQVTLSCSPISGHRSVSWYQQTPGQGLQFLFEYFSETQRNKGNFPGRFSGRQFSNSRSEMNVSTLELGDSALYLCASSLAPFVNTEAFFGQGTRLTVV.

This rearrangement joins TRBV6-1 to TRBJ1-6, with 8 bases identical to TRBD1. Germline V gives CDR1 MNHNS, CDR2 SASEGT. The J segment lost 7 bases and the V segment lost 6 bases, leaving 8 bases of the junction unmatched. The CDR3 totals 15 residues. CDR3 DNA: TGTGCCAGCAGGCCCCCGGACAGGGCCAATTCACCCCTCCACTTT. This gives the protein CASRPPDRANSPLHF.

The rearrangement uses TRBV18 and TRBJ1-4, with TRBD1 identical over 7 bases. V dropped 5 bases and J dropped 3; count of bases not matched to a gene: 6. The CDR3 is 15 amino acids. The germline CDR1 and CDR2 sequences are KGHSH and LQKENI. The CDR3 DNA follows: TGTGCCAGCTCAGCCTACAGGGGACCTAATGAAAAACTGTTTTTT. Protein: CASSAYRGPNEKLFF. Using reference TRBV18 and TRBJ1-4 for the parts outside the CDR3, the full variable domain is NAGVMQNPRHLVRRRGQEARLRCSPMKGHSHVYWYRQLPEEGLKFMVYLQKENIIDESGMPKERFSAEFPKEGPSILRIQQVVRGDSAAYFCASSAYRGPNEKLFFGSGTQLSVL.

The chain uses TRBV6-5 and TRBJ2-1, with 11 positions matching TRBD2. V shed 3 bases, J shed 10 bases, and the junction held 5 bases outside the gene matches. Germline lookup yields CDR1 MNHEY and CDR2 SVGAGI. The CDR3 runs to 14 residues. CDR3 in DNA: TGTGCCAGCAGTTATCGTAGCGGGGGGGTCGAGCAGTTCTTC. Its protein product is CASSYRSGGVEQFF.

This clonotype has just a few counts. V usage is TRBV6-2 or TRBV6-3 and J usage is TRBJ2-7, with D tentatively TRBD2 (6 bases). This CDR3 spans 17 amino acids. V gave up 0 bases and J gave up 4 bases, with 19 bases separating them. CDR1 is MNHEY and CDR2 is SVGEGT in the germline V gene. The CDR3: CASSYSNQDGGVYEQYV. The DNA of the CDR3 is TGTGCCAGCAGTTACTCGAATCAGGACGGGGGTGTATACGAGCAGTACGTC.

In this sample, this clonotype turned up a few times. The chain carries TRBV7-9 and TRBJ1-6; D is unresolved. V was trimmed by 4 bases and J by 12 bases, leaving 19 bases between them. The CDR3 is made up of 15 amino acids. Germline CDR1 SEHNR, CDR2 FQNEAQ (reference sequence). The DNA of the CDR3 is TGTGCCAGCAGCTCCCGGGCCAACGGTTTGAGACCCCTCCACTTT. Translating gives CASSSRANGLRPLHF.

This clonotype has just a few counts. The chain couples TRBV5-6 to TRBJ2-2; TRBD2 agrees at 9 bases. This CDR3 is built from 17 residues. V lost 6 bases and J lost 2; bases outside the gene matches: 11. Germline loops: CDR1 SGHDT, CDR2 YYEEEE. CDR3 DNA sequence: TGTGCCAGCACCAAAATGGGACTAGCAGATAACACCGGGGAGCTGTTTTTT. It translates to CASTKMGLADNTGELFF. Complete variable domain (other parts from reference TRBV5-6 and TRBJ2-2): DAGVTQSPTHLIKTRGQQVTLRCSPKSGHDTVSWYQQALGQGPQFIFQYYEEEERQRGNFPDRFSGHQFPNYSSELNVNALLLGDSALYLCASTKMGLADNTGELFFGEGSRLTVL.

The V and J genes are TRBV18 and TRBJ1-2, with 8 bases matching TRBD1. Germline values: CDR1 KGHSH, CDR2 LQKENI. The CDR3 is made up of 15 amino acids. V trimming: 0 bases; J trimming: 7 bases; junction bases outside the gene matches: 7. The CDR3 region is CASSPPTSGGSGYTF. CDR3 sequence (DNA): TGTGCCAGCTCACCACCGACGTCAGGGGGCTCTGGCTACACCTTC.

The V gene is TRBV6-5, the J gene TRBJ2-3; D not certain. V lost 2 bases, J lost 3 bases, and 12 bases lay in between. Germline V lookup: CDR1 MNHEY, CDR2 SVGAGI. The CDR3 sequence is 15 residues long. CDR3 DNA sequence: TGTGCCAGCAGTTACGAGTGGGGATCGACAGATACGCAGTATTTT. Translated: CASSYEWGSTDTQYF.

This clonotype was observed a handful of times. The CDR3 reads CASSLYPNIASYEQYF. In DNA form, the CDR3 reads TGTGCCAGCAGCTTGTATCCTAACATCGCCTCCTACGAGCAGTACTTC. The gene calls are TRBV5-6 and TRBJ2-7; D gene unclear. The ends were cut back, 1 base at V and 0 bases at J, with 14 bases in the middle. This CDR3 is built from 16 residues. Germline V lookup: CDR1 SGHDT, CDR2 YYEEEE.

This clonotype was seen more than once but under ten times. V and J are TRBV9 and TRBJ1-1, with D possibly matching TRBD1 (6 bases). V shed 2 bases and J shed 5 bases, with 16 bases lying between them. The CDR3 contains 15 residues. CDR1 SGDLS and CDR2 YYNGEE come from the germline V gene. CDR3 protein: CASSVKQGGRTEAFF. The CDR3 nucleotides read TGTGCCAGCAGCGTGAAACAGGGTGGAAGGACTGAAGCTTTCTTT. Full variable domain (remainder filled in from reference TRBV9 and TRBJ1-1): DSGVTQTPKHLITATGQRVTLRCSPRSGDLSVYWYQQSLDQGLQFLIQYYNGEERAKGNILERFSAQQFPDLHSELNLSSLELGDSALYFCASSVKQGGRTEAFFGQGTRLTVV.

Regarding this clonotype: The junction departs from the called germline gene at one end, perhaps through a read error. The chain combines TRBV5-1 with TRBJ1-1; TRBD1 is a possible D gene (6 bases). This CDR3 has 14 residues. Germline lookup yields CDR1 SGHRS and CDR2 YFSETQ. The CDR3 coding sequence is TGCGCCAGCGGCTTCCTGGACAGGAACACTGAAGCTTTCTTT. It translates to CASGFLDRNTEAFF. The full variable domain, completed using reference TRBV5-1 and TRBJ1-1, is KAGVTQTPRYLIKTRGQQVTLSCSPISGHRSVSWYQQTPGQGLQFLFEYFSETQRNKGNFPGRFSGRQFSNSRSEMNVSTLELGDSALYLCASGFLDRNTEAFFGQGTRLTVV.

The sample holds many counts of this clonotype. The rearrangement joins TRBV5-1 to TRBJ2-2; D is unclear. This CDR3 contains 14 residues. The germline V gene encodes CDR1 SGHRS and CDR2 YFSETQ. V lost 4 bases and J 7 bases, leaving 14 bases between the germline ends. Written as DNA, the CDR3 is TGCGCCAGCAGCACTGTCGAAGGTTACGGGGAGCTGTTTTTT. Translated, it gives CASSTVEGYGELFF. The full variable domain, with the rest looked up from reference TRBV5-1 and TRBJ2-2, is KAGVTQTPRYLIKTRGQQVTLSCSPISGHRSVSWYQQTPGQGLQFLFEYFSETQRNKGNFPGRFSGRQFSNSRSEMNVSTLELGDSALYLCASSTVEGYGELFFGEGSRLTVL.